The clone carrying this T cell receptor (beta chain) was counted between two and nine times. This sample was included in a study of cytomegalovirus exposure and HLA in healthy donors. This CDR3 spans 16 amino acids. Trimming removed 4 bases from V and 1 base from J; junction bases left unmatched: 8. Per germline, CDR1 SGHDT and CDR2 YYEEEE. The PCR made use of 60 Vbeta and 13 Jbeta primers. The assay was immunoSEQ multiplex PCR, and TCRdb's table has in-frame clones only and misses some. The table has under 200,000 clones, more than 60% seen once; the top ten hold about 1.4%. The specimen sequenced was PBMCs. The sequence came from a woman in her thirties in good health and CMV-seronegative. The V call is TRBV5-6, the J call TRBJ1-1; TRBD1 matches 9 bases. The CDR3 DNA follows: TGTGCCAGCAGCCCAAGACAGGGGGGTCAGAACACTGAAGCTTTCTTT. It codes for CASSPRQGGQNTEAFF. Combining the CDR3 with reference TRBV5-6 and TRBJ1-1 gives the whole variable domain DAGVTQSPTHLIKTRGQQVTLRCSPKSGHDTVSWYQQALGQGPQFIFQYYEEEERQRGNFPDRFSGHQFPNYSSELNVNALLLGDSALYLCASSPRQGGQNTEAFFGQGTRLTVV.